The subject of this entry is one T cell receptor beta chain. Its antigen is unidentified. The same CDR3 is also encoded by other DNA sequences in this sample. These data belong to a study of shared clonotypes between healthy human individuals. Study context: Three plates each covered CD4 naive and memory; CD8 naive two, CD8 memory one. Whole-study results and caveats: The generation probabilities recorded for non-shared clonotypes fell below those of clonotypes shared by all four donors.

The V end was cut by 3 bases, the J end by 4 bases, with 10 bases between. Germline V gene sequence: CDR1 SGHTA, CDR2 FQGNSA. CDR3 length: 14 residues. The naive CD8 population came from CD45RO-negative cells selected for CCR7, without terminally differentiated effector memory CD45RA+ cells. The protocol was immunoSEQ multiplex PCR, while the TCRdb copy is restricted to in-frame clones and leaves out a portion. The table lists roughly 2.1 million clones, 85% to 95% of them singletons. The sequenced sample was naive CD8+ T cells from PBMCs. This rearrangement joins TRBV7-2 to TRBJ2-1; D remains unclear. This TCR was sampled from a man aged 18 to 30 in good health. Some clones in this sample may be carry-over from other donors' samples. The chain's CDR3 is CASSLGGDYNEQFF. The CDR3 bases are TGTGCCAGCAGCTTGGGCGGAGATTACAATGAGCAGTTCTTC.